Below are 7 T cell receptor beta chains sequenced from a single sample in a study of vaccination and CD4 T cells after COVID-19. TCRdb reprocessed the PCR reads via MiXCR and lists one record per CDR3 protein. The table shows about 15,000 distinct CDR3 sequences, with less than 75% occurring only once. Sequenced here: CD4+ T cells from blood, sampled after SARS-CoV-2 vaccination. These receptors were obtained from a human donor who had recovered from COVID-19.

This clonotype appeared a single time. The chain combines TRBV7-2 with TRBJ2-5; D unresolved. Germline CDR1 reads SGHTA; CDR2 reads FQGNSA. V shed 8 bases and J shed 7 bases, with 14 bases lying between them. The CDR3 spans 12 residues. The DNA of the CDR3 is TGTGCCAGCCGAATAGGTGGTGGGACCCAGTACTTC. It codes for CASRIGGGTQYF.

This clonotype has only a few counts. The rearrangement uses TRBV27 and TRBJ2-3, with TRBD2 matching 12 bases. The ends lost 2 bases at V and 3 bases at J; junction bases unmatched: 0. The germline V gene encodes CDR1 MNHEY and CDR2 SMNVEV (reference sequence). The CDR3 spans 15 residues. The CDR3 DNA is TGTGCCAGCAGTTTAGGGACTAGCGGGACAGATACGCAGTATTTT. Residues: CASSLGTSGTDTQYF.

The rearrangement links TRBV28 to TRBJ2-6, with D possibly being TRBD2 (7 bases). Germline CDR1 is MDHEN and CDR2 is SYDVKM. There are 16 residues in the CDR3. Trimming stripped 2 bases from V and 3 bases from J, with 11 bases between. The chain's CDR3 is CASSLGGAHGANVLTF. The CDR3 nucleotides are TGTGCCAGCAGTTTAGGGGGGGCTCATGGGGCCAACGTCCTGACTTTC. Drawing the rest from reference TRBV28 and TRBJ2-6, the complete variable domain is DVKVTQSSRYLVKRTGEKVFLECVQDMDHENMFWYRQDPGLGLRLIYFSYDVKMKEKGDIPEGYSVSREKKERFSLILESASTNQTSMYLCASSLGGAHGANVLTFGAGSRLTVL.

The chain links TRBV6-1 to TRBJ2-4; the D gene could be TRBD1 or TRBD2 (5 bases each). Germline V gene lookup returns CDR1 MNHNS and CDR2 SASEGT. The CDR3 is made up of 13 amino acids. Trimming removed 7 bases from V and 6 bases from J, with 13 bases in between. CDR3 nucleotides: TGTGCCAGCATGAGGGGCTTCAGAAACATTCAGTACTTC. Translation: CASMRGFRNIQYF.

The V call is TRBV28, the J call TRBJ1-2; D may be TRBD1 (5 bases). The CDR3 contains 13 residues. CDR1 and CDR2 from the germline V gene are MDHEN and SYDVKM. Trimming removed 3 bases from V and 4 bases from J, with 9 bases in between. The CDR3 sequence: CASSFQGTYGYTF. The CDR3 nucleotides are TGTGCCAGCAGTTTTCAGGGTACCTATGGCTACACCTTC.

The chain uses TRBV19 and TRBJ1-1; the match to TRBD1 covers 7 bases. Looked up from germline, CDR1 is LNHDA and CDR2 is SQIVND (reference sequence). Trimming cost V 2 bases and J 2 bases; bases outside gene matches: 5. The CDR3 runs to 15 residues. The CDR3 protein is CASSIRRTGNTEAFF. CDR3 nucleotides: TGTGCCAGTAGTATAAGGAGGACAGGAAACACTGAAGCTTTCTTT.

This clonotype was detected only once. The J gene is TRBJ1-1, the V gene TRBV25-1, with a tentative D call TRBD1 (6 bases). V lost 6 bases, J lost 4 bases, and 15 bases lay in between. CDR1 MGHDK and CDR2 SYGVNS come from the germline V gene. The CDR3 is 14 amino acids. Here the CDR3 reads CASSQTGQVTEAFF. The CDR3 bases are TGTGCCAGCAGCCAAACAGGGCAGGTCACTGAAGCTTTCTTT.